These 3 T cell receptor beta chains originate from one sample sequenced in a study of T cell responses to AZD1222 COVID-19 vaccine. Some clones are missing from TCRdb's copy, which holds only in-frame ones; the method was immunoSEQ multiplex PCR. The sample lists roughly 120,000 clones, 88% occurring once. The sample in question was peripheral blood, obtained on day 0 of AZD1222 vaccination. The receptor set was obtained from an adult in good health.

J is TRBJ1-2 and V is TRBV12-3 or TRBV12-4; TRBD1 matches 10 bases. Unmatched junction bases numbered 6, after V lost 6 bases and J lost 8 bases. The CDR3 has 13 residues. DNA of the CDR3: TGTGCCAGCAGCCGGGGACAGGGGAAGGGCTACACCTTC. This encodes CASSRGQGKGYTF.

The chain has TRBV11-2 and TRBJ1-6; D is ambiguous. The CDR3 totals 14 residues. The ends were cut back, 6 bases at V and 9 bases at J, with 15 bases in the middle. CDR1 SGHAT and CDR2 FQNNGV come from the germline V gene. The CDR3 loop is CASSLLGLGSPLHF. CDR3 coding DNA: TGTGCCAGCAGTTTACTGGGATTGGGTTCACCCCTCCACTTT.

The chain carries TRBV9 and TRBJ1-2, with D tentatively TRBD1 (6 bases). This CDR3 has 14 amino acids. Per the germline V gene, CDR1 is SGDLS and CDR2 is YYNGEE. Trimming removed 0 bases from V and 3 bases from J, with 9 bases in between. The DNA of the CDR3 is TGTGCCAGCAGCGTAGGGAGGGGGGACTATGGCTACACCTTC. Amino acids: CASSVGRGDYGYTF.